These 20 T cell receptor beta chains came from one sample sequenced in a study of naive CD8 T cells in extremely preterm neonates. Elective cesarean births at roughly 37-41 weeks, without labor or membrane rupture, supplied the cord blood. The protocol was immunoSEQ multiplex PCR, while the TCRdb copy is restricted to in-frame clones and leaves out a portion. The sample lists 4,000 to 5,000 clones; about 97% were seen once. The sequencing input was naive CD8+ T cells from cord blood. The source of these receptors is a newborn in good health.

CDR3 protein: CASSHGEDTGELFF. CDR3 DNA: TGTGCCAGCAGCCACGGGGAGGACACCGGGGAGCTGTTTTTT. V usage is TRBV4-2 and J usage is TRBJ2-2, with D possibly being TRBD2 (6 bases). Per germline, CDR1 LGHNA and CDR2 YNFKEQ. This CDR3 contains 14 residues. V lost 3 bases and J lost 3, with 8 bases in between.

The J gene is TRBJ2-5, the V gene TRBV7-6; D gene unclear. Germline V gene sequence: CDR1 SGHVS, CDR2 FNYEAQ. The V end lost 3 bases, the J end lost 4 bases, and 3 bases lay between the germline ends. The CDR3 has 11 amino acids. The CDR3 sequence: CASSFGETQYF. CDR3 coding DNA: TGTGCCAGCAGCTTCGGAGAGACCCAGTACTTC.

The chain is built from TRBV4-2 and TRBJ2-3, with a tentative D call TRBD2 (6 bases). The V gene's germline CDR1 is LGHNA and CDR2 YNFKEQ. There are 15 residues in the CDR3. V lost 1 base to trimming and J lost 1 base, with 9 bases between them. The CDR3 loop is CASSQGIAGTDTQYF. The CDR3 DNA reads as TGTGCCAGCAGCCAAGGAATAGCGGGCACAGATACGCAGTATTTT.

The chain links TRBV5-6 to TRBJ1-2; D gene unclear. CDR3 length: 16 amino acids. V was trimmed by 5 bases and J by 8 bases, leaving 25 bases between them. Per germline, CDR1 SGHDT and CDR2 YYEEEE. The DNA for the CDR3 is TGTGCCAGCAGGTTGTTCGATCCGGGAGAGAGTGGGGGCTACACCTTC. It is translated as CASRLFDPGESGGYTF.

J is TRBJ2-7 and V is TRBV11-2, with 8 positions matching TRBD2. The CDR3 spans 15 residues. V trimming: 3 bases; J trimming: 3 bases; junction bases outside the gene matches: 7. The germline V gene encodes CDR1 SGHAT and CDR2 FQNNGV. CDR3 in DNA: TGTGCCAGCAGCTTGGGAGCGGGGGAGAACTACGAGCAGTACTTC. Amino acid sequence: CASSLGAGENYEQYF.

The chain couples TRBV7-2 to TRBJ1-5; D is uncertain. V gave up 2 bases and J gave up 5 bases, with 16 bases separating them. The germline V gene has CDR1 SGHTA and CDR2 FQGNSA. This CDR3 has 16 amino acids. CDR3: CASSLLAPAGYQPQHF. CDR3 DNA sequence: TGTGCCAGCAGCTTATTGGCCCCAGCAGGTTATCAGCCCCAGCATTTT.

The genes are TRBV27 and TRBJ1-2; 7 nucleotides line up with TRBD1. Germline CDR1 reads MNHEY; CDR2 reads SMNVEV (reference sequence). J lost 4 bases, V lost 5 bases, and 7 bases had no gene match. This CDR3 is 14 amino acids long. In nucleotides, the CDR3 is TGTGCCAGCAGTCCTAGGGACAGCCTCTATGGCTACACCTTC. It specifies CASSPRDSLYGYTF.

V is TRBV29-1 and J is TRBJ2-1; 9 bases fit TRBD2. V gave up 4 bases and J gave up 7 bases; unmatched junction bases: 2. This CDR3 is 12 amino acids long. Germline V gives CDR1 SQVTM, CDR2 ANQGSEA. Here the CDR3 reads CSVGSGGNEQFF. The CDR3, as DNA: TGCAGCGTTGGTAGCGGGGGAAATGAGCAGTTCTTC.

V gene TRBV5-6 combines with J gene TRBJ1-3, with D perhaps TRBD1 (5 bases). The CDR3 loop spans 17 amino acids. Per the germline V gene, CDR1 is SGHDT and CDR2 is YYEEEE. V gave up 0 bases and J gave up 0 bases, with 13 bases separating them. CDR3 in amino acids: CASSLGGTLFSGNTIYF. CDR3 DNA: TGTGCCAGCAGCTTGGGGGGGACTCTCTTCTCTGGAAACACCATATATTTT.

The V call is TRBV6-5, the J call TRBJ2-1; D remains ambiguous. Trimming cost V 2 bases and J 7 bases, with 6 bases left between them. This CDR3 has 12 amino acids. Germline loops: CDR1 MNHEY, CDR2 SVGAGI. The CDR3 here is CASSYLPNEQFF. The CDR3, as DNA: TGTGCCAGCAGTTACCTCCCGAATGAGCAGTTCTTC.

V is TRBV6-5 and J is TRBJ1-5; D is unresolved. The CDR3 loop spans 13 amino acids. The ends were cut back, 4 bases at V and 7 bases at J, with 11 bases in the middle. Germline-derived CDR1 and CDR2 are MNHEY and SVGAGI. The CDR3, as DNA: TGTGCCAGCAGTTGGCGGGGAGAGCAGCCCCAGCATTTT. It yields the protein CASSWRGEQPQHF.

The V gene is TRBV27, the J gene TRBJ2-7; 11 bases map to TRBD1. V shed 5 bases, J shed 3 bases, and the junction held 6 bases outside the gene matches. CDR1 and CDR2 (germline): MNHEY, SMNVEV (reference sequence). CDR3 length: 15 amino acids. The CDR3 spells CASSLGTGGSYEQYF. The CDR3 DNA is TGTGCCAGCAGTCTAGGGACAGGGGGTAGCTACGAGCAGTACTTC.

V is TRBV7-9 and J is TRBJ1-2; D gene uncertain. This CDR3 is 13 amino acids long. V was cut by 8 bases and J by 8 bases, with 18 bases left in between. Germline V CDR1 and CDR2: SEHNR, FQNEAQ (reference sequence). CDR3 amino acids: CASDTGSYTGYTF. CDR3 in DNA: TGTGCCAGCGACACGGGGTCATACACGGGCTACACCTTC.

The chain has TRBV15 and TRBJ1-1; TRBD1 agrees at 10 bases. The CDR3 has 15 residues. The trim removed 3 bases at V and 3 bases at J, leaving 4 bases unmatched. CDR1 LNHNV and CDR2 YYDKDF come from the germline V gene (reference sequence). The CDR3 region is CATSSRGQGDTEAFF. CDR3 nucleotide sequence: TGTGCCACCAGCAGTAGAGGACAGGGGGACACTGAAGCTTTCTTT.

The CDR3 reads CASSGWRSGNTIYF. The CDR3 region has the DNA TGTGCCAGCAGCGGCTGGAGGTCTGGAAACACCATATATTTT. The rearrangement links TRBV28 to TRBJ1-3, with D uncertain. Germline V gene lookup returns CDR1 MDHEN and CDR2 SYDVKM. Trimming shortened V by 6 bases and J by 1 base, and 10 bases separated the two germline ends. The CDR3 runs 14 residues.

This rearrangement joins TRBV15 to TRBJ1-6; D perhaps matches TRBD1 (5 bases). The CDR3 is 15 residues long. CDR1 and CDR2 from the germline V gene are LNHNV and YYDKDF (reference sequence). V dropped 3 bases and J dropped 10 bases, with 16 bases sitting between them. The DNA of the CDR3 is TGTGCCACCAGCAGTGGTGCAGGGCCTCACTCACCCCTCCACTTT. The encoded protein is CATSSGAGPHSPLHF.

The V and J genes are TRBV6-5 and TRBJ2-4, with a weak D call TRBD2 (6 bases). Trimming left V 4 bases short and J 8 bases short, with 12 bases between. CDR1 and CDR2 from the germline V gene are MNHEY and SVGAGI. CDR3 size: 13 residues. The CDR3: CASSSGVWDIQYF. In DNA form, the CDR3 reads TGTGCCAGCAGTTCGGGGGTTTGGGACATTCAGTACTTC.

The chain is built from TRBV5-6 and TRBJ2-5; D might be TRBD1 (6 bases). This CDR3 has 14 amino acids. CDR1 is SGHDT, CDR2 YYEEEE, per germline. The ends were cut back, 0 bases at V and 2 bases at J, with 8 bases in the middle. CDR3 protein: CASSLGTVQETQYF. CDR3 nucleotide sequence: TGTGCCAGCAGCTTGGGGACAGTACAAGAGACCCAGTACTTC.

V and J are TRBV6-5 and TRBJ2-1; TRBD2 might be the D (6 bases). The germline V and J ends were trimmed by 2 bases and 7 bases, with 18 bases remaining between them. The CDR3 sequence is 16 residues long. Germline-derived CDR1 and CDR2 are MNHEY and SVGAGI. CDR3 region: CASSYGRGAPVNEQFF. The CDR3 DNA reads as TGTGCCAGCAGTTACGGGCGGGGCGCCCCCGTAAATGAGCAGTTCTTC.

The J gene is TRBJ1-5, the V gene TRBV19; tentative D call: TRBD1 (5 bases). CDR3 length: 16 amino acids. V dropped 11 bases and J dropped 6 bases, with 26 bases sitting between them. Germline V gives CDR1 LNHDA, CDR2 SQIVND (reference sequence). CDR3 nucleotide sequence: TGTGCCGGCAGAAGTAGGGGCGGGGGGGAAGGTCAGCCCCAGCATTTT. Protein sequence: CAGRSRGGGEGQPQHF.